This T cell receptor beta chain was recovered during a study of T-cell memory formation after mild COVID-19. V gave up 2 bases and J gave up 4 bases; unmatched junction bases: 6. Germline V CDR1 and CDR2: SGHDT, YYEEEE. The CDR3 consists of 16 residues. Whole-study findings and limits: Some SARS-CoV-2-responding clones were already detected in memory before infection.

This clonotype was counted between two and nine times. No antigen is known for it. TCRdb redid the calling of the 5' RACE reads with MiXCR, one entry per CDR3 protein. Of some 490,000 distinct CDR3 sequences listed, about 18% were seen once; the top ten hold 9% to 15%. The V gene is TRBV5-6, the J gene TRBJ2-1; 10 nucleotides align to TRBD2. This TCR came from an adult woman who had mild COVID-19 (a few samples of this study predate the infection). Cell type and time point are not known. Sample: PBMCs or a T cell subset sorted from them (not recorded which). CDR3 region: CASSLRRLAGYNEQFF. The CDR3 DNA sequence: TGTGCCAGCAGCTTACGTCGACTAGCGGGTTACAATGAGCAGTTCTTC.